The next 21 T cell receptor beta chains were all read from a single sample in a study of Ad26.COV2.S vaccination and SARS-CoV-2 variants. The protocol was immunoSEQ multiplex PCR, while the TCRdb copy is restricted to in-frame clones and leaves out a portion. This sample carries about 420,000 clones, 70% to 90% of them seen once, and the ten largest clones take roughly 4%. Treatment reported: 15 to 20 received Ad26.COV2.S at low or high dose, single or two shots; about 5 received placebo; per-sample allocation not given. At day 63 after the first vaccine or placebo injection, samples were drawn. Source: peripheral blood, taken in a trial of Ad26.COV2.S vaccine versus placebo. Receptors were obtained from a person aged 18-60 years who received the Ad26.COV2.S COVID-19 vaccine or a placebo.

V usage is TRBV5-6 and J usage is TRBJ1-6, with D hard to call. Trimming took 1 base from V and 7 from J, leaving 6 bases between them. Germline CDR1 is SGHDT and CDR2 is YYEEEE. This CDR3 contains 13 residues. CDR3 DNA: TGTGCCAGCAGCTTGAACACCAATTCACCCCTCCACTTT. This codes for CASSLNTNSPLHF.

The rearrangement links TRBV10-1 to TRBJ2-7; maybe TRBD1 (5 bases). Germline-derived CDR1 and CDR2 are WNHNN and SYGVQD (reference sequence). V was clipped by 2 bases and J by 0 bases, with 17 bases between them. The CDR3 loop spans 17 amino acids. CDR3 loop: CASSEPTTNRSSYEQYF. CDR3 DNA: TGCGCCAGCAGTGAGCCAACGACAAACAGGTCCTCCTACGAGCAGTACTTC.

This chain connects TRBV19 to TRBJ1-5, with D perhaps matching TRBD1 (6 bases). This CDR3 is built from 13 residues. V shed 7 bases and J shed 5 bases, with 12 bases lying between them. Germline CDR1 and CDR2: LNHDA and SQIVND (reference sequence). In nucleotides, the CDR3 is TGTGCCAGTACCCCGACAGGCGATCAGCCCCAGCATTTT. It translates to CASTPTGDQPQHF. Full variable domain (remainder filled in from reference TRBV19 and TRBJ1-5): DGGITQSPKYLFRKEGQNVTLSCEQNLNHDAMYWYRQDPGQGLRLIYYSQIVNDFQKGDIAEGYSVSREKKESFPLTVTSAQKNPTAFYLCASTPTGDQPQHFGDGTRLSIL.

The chain uses TRBV9 and TRBJ1-2; a possible D gene is TRBD1 (6 bases). CDR3 size: 16 residues. Trimming took off 3 bases at V and 1 base at J, with 16 bases between the two ends. Per germline, CDR1 SGDLS and CDR2 YYNGEE. Written as DNA, the CDR3 is TGTGCCAGCAGCGGACAGGCCTACAGGGATAACTATGGCTACACCTTC. Translation gives CASSGQAYRDNYGYTF.

This chain links TRBV19 with TRBJ2-3; 9 positions match TRBD2. Germline assignment: CDR1 LNHDA and CDR2 SQIVND (reference sequence). The length of the CDR3 is 14 residues. V gave up 1 base and J gave up 9 bases; unmatched junction bases: 5. The CDR3 sequence is CASSIVAGGRTQYF. In DNA form, the CDR3 reads TGTGCCAGTAGTATAGTGGCGGGGGGGCGCACGCAGTATTTT.

The V gene is TRBV19, the J gene TRBJ1-6, with TRBD1 matching over 7 bases. V was clipped by 4 bases and J by 3 bases; unmatched bases: 3. This CDR3 has 15 amino acids. Germline CDR1 is LNHDA and CDR2 is SQIVND (reference sequence). The CDR3 loop is CASSTTGNYNSPLHF. The CDR3 DNA reads as TGTGCCAGTAGTACGACAGGGAACTATAATTCACCCCTCCACTTT.

CDR3 sequence: CASSWGVTGTYEQYF. The CDR3 nucleotides read TGTGCCAGCAGTTGGGGGGTGACAGGAACCTACGAGCAGTACTTC. This rearrangement joins TRBV28 to TRBJ2-7, with D perhaps assigned TRBD1 or TRBD2 (6 bases each). In germline, CDR1 is MDHEN, CDR2 SYDVKM. CDR3 size: 15 residues. The V gene lost 4 bases and the J gene lost 2 bases, with 15 bases spanning the gap.

V is TRBV9 and J is TRBJ2-5, with TRBD1 matching 8 bases. Germline V lookup: CDR1 SGDLS, CDR2 YYNGEE. The CDR3 has 15 residues. Trimming cost V 0 bases and J 5 bases; bases outside gene matches: 6. CDR3 sequence: CASSVEQGAGETQYF. CDR3 coding DNA: TGTGCCAGCAGCGTAGAGCAGGGGGCAGGGGAGACCCAGTACTTC.

The V call is TRBV5-4, the J call TRBJ2-7; the D gene is possibly TRBD1 (6 bases). Germline V gene data show CDR1 as SGHNT and CDR2 as YYREEE (reference sequence). The CDR3 has 14 amino acids. The V end was cut by 4 bases, the J end by 3 bases, with 14 bases between. The CDR3 DNA reads TGTGCCAGCAGCCGAGGGGGTGTGGACTACGAGCAGTACTTC. Its translation is CASSRGGVDYEQYF.

The chain has TRBV28 and TRBJ2-7; 7 bases line up with TRBD2. Germline V CDR1 and CDR2: MDHEN, SYDVKM. This CDR3 is 15 amino acids long. Unmatched junction bases numbered 17, after V lost 10 bases and J lost 5 bases. Here the CDR3 reads CATHHGASGLNEQYF. CDR3 sequence (DNA): TGTGCCACTCATCACGGGGCTAGCGGTTTGAACGAGCAGTACTTC.

This rearrangement joins TRBV7-2 to TRBJ2-5; D gene ambiguous. Germline CDR1 reads SGHTA; CDR2 reads FQGNSA. The ends were cut back, 6 bases at V and 2 bases at J, with 13 bases in the middle. This CDR3 is 14 amino acids long. The CDR3 sequence is CASSTNGLQETQYF. The CDR3 DNA is TGTGCCAGCAGTACTAACGGTCTTCAAGAGACCCAGTACTTC.

About this clone itself: At the DNA level, this CDR3 is encoded by other sequences in the same sample as well. The rearrangement joins TRBV6-5 to TRBJ1-1; D perhaps matches TRBD1 (5 bases). From germline, CDR1 is MNHEY and CDR2 SVGAGI. This CDR3 is 14 amino acids long. V shed 3 bases and J shed 0 bases, with 8 bases lying between them. The chain's CDR3 is CASSYGGMNTEAFF. The CDR3 DNA reads TGTGCCAGCAGTTATGGGGGAATGAACACTGAAGCTTTCTTT.

This chain joins TRBV9 and TRBJ1-6; 8 bases are a match to TRBD1. After removal of 3 bases from V and 7 bases from J, the junction contained 3 bases not matched to a gene. Germline CDR1 and CDR2: SGDLS and YYNGEE. The CDR3 runs to 14 residues. The CDR3 loop reads CASSGRTGNSPLHF. CDR3 sequence (DNA): TGTGCCAGCAGCGGAAGGACAGGGAATTCACCCCTCCACTTT.

The chain couples TRBV7-7 to TRBJ2-2, with 10 bases matching TRBD2. This CDR3 contains 16 residues. V was pared by 5 bases and J by 5 bases, with 8 bases of the junction left unmatched. CDR1 is SSHAT, CDR2 FNYEAQ, per germline (reference sequence). In DNA form, the CDR3 reads TGTGCCAGCAGCGCCAGCGGGGGGGCCTATACCGGGGAGCTGTTTTTT. This codes for CASSASGGAYTGELFF. Supplemented by reference TRBV7-7 and TRBJ2-2, the full variable domain reads GAGVSQSPRYKVTKRGQDVTLRCDPISSHATLYWYQQALGQGPEFLTYFNYEAQPDKSGLPSDRFSAERPEGSISTLTIQRTEQRDSAMYRCASSASGGAYTGELFFGEGSRLTVL.

This sequence joins TRBV28 and TRBJ1-1, with D hard to call. This CDR3 has 15 residues. Trimming took 5 bases from V and 3 from J, leaving 16 bases between them. Germline values: CDR1 MDHEN, CDR2 SYDVKM. CDR3 bases: TGTGCCAGCAGTCCCCGACCTACTAAATACACTGAAGCTTTCTTT. Protein product: CASSPRPTKYTEAFF.

The V gene is TRBV30, the J gene TRBJ2-7, with 9 bases identical to TRBD1. CDR1 is GTSNPN and CDR2 is SVGIG in the germline V gene (reference sequence). This CDR3 comprises 14 residues. Trimming removed 5 bases from V and 1 base from J; junction bases left unmatched: 6. The CDR3: CAWSTGTGSYEQYF. The CDR3 coding sequence is TGTGCCTGGTCCACCGGGACAGGGTCCTACGAGCAGTACTTC.

The V gene is TRBV6-5, the J gene TRBJ2-2; 9 bases align to TRBD1. The V and J ends lost 7 bases and 4 bases, in that order; junction bases with no gene match: 7. The CDR3 extends over 15 amino acids. The V gene's germline CDR1 is MNHEY and CDR2 SVGAGI. The chain's CDR3 is CASTQRTGATGELFF. Here the CDR3 DNA reads TGTGCCAGCACCCAGCGGACAGGGGCCACCGGGGAGCTGTTTTTT.

The J gene is TRBJ2-5, the V gene TRBV5-5, with 7 bases identical to TRBD1. Germline-derived CDR1 and CDR2 are SGHKS and YYEKEE (reference sequence). The CDR3 runs 15 residues. V shed 4 bases, J shed 1 base, and the junction held 7 bases outside the gene matches. The DNA for the CDR3 is TGTGCCAGCAGCCAGCACGACAGGGCCCAAGAGACCCAGTACTTC. Translated, it gives CASSQHDRAQETQYF. Full variable domain (outside the CDR3, taken from reference TRBV5-5 and TRBJ2-5): DAGVTQSPTHLIKTRGQQVTLRCSPISGHKSVSWYQQVLGQGPQFIFQYYEKEERGRGNFPDRFSARQFPNYSSELNVNALLLGDSALYLCASSQHDRAQETQYFGPGTRLLVL.

J is TRBJ2-3 and V is TRBV4-1; TRBD1 matches 7 bases. V shed 2 bases and J 0 bases; nucleotides not matched to a gene: 8. The germline V gene has CDR1 MGHRA and CDR2 YSYEKL. The CDR3 contains 17 residues. CDR3 DNA: TGCGCCAGCAGCCAACCTAAACCGGGACAGAGCACAGATACGCAGTATTTT. Amino acids: CASSQPKPGQSTDTQYF.

V and J are TRBV4-3 and TRBJ2-7; 7 bases match TRBD2. The CDR3 runs to 14 residues. Germline V lookup: CDR1 LGHNA, CDR2 YSLEER. V lost 1 base to trimming and J lost 3 bases; unmatched junction nucleotides: 3. This CDR3 reads CASSQAKRDYEQYF. DNA for the CDR3: TGCGCCAGCAGCCAAGCGAAGCGGGACTACGAGCAGTACTTC.

V is TRBV7-9 and J is TRBJ2-7; no firm D call. Germline lookup yields CDR1 SEHNR and CDR2 FQNEAQ (reference sequence). Trimming took off 6 bases at V and 0 bases at J, with 9 bases between the two ends. The CDR3 runs 13 residues. The CDR3 nucleotides are TGTGCCAGCAGGCCGCAAAGCTCCTACGAGCAGTACTTC. It specifies CASRPQSSYEQYF.